The 30 T cell receptor beta chains presented below share a single source sample, sequenced in a study of T cells in localized non-small cell lung cancer. Libraries were prepared by immunoSEQ multiplex PCR; TCRdb keeps only in-frame clonotypes and omits some of them. The table lists about 39,000 clones, roughly three quarters of them singletons. The sample was PBMCs, taken before any cancer treatment. These receptor sequences come from a woman aged 40 to 75 with stage II squamous cell lung carcinoma.

The chain links TRBV7-9 to TRBJ2-3, with 7 bases that match TRBD1. The CDR3 contains 15 residues. Germline assignment: CDR1 SEHNR and CDR2 FQNEAQ (reference sequence). The trim removed 3 bases at V and 1 base at J, leaving 4 bases unmatched. The CDR3 DNA reads as TGTGCCAGCAGCTTTTCTGGACAGGGCACAGATACGCAGTATTTT. Translation gives CASSFSGQGTDTQYF.

CDR3 amino acids: CASSIVAGAGTEAFF. In nucleotides, the CDR3 is TGTGCCAGTAGTATTGTAGCAGGGGCCGGGACTGAAGCTTTCTTT. The rearrangement joins TRBV19 to TRBJ1-1, with D possibly matching TRBD1 (6 bases). Trimming pared 3 bases from V and 5 bases from J, leaving 16 bases between. Germline CDR1 and CDR2: LNHDA and SQIVND (reference sequence). The CDR3 consists of 15 residues. The variable domain in full, completed from reference TRBV19 and TRBJ1-1, reads DGGITQSPKYLFRKEGQNVTLSCEQNLNHDAMYWYRQDPGQGLRLIYYSQIVNDFQKGDIAEGYSVSREKKESFPLTVTSAQKNPTAFYLCASSIVAGAGTEAFFGQGTRLTVV.

V usage is TRBV7-2 and J usage is TRBJ1-1; TRBD1 matches at 8 bases. The CDR3 length is 13 residues. V shed 5 bases, J shed 8 bases, and the junction held 7 bases outside the gene matches. Germline CDR1 is SGHTA and CDR2 is FQGNSA. The CDR3 bases are TGTGCCAGCAGCCAGGGACAGGCCCGAGAAGCTTTCTTT. Its protein is CASSQGQAREAFF.

V gene TRBV21-1 combines with J gene TRBJ2-3; TRBD2 is the table's D call, not checked against the DNA. TRBV21-1 constitutes a pseudogene. The CDR3 contains 20 residues. CDR3 region: CASSSTRRVPQLGCTDTQYF. Here the CDR3 DNA reads TGTGCCAGCAGCTCCACAAGGAGGGTCCCACAACTAGGGTGCACAGATACGCAGTATTTT.

The chain recombines TRBV19 with TRBJ1-5, with TRBD1 identical over 8 bases. The CDR3 is made up of 13 amino acids. V shed 8 bases and J 9 bases; nucleotides not matched to a gene: 9. Looked up from germline, CDR1 is LNHDA and CDR2 is SQIVND (reference sequence). CDR3 protein: CASGQGAGRPQHF. The DNA of the CDR3 is TGTGCCAGTGGTCAGGGGGCCGGCCGGCCCCAGCATTTT.

CDR3 in amino acids: CASSQVGGTANTEAFF. The CDR3 nucleotides are TGCGCCAGCAGCCAAGTTGGGGGGACGGCGAACACTGAAGCTTTCTTT. V gene TRBV4-1 combines with J gene TRBJ1-1; maybe TRBD1 (5 bases). The CDR3 runs 16 residues. The germline V gene encodes CDR1 MGHRA and CDR2 YSYEKL. V lost 1 base to trimming and J lost 1 base, with 13 bases between them.

In regard to this clone: The same CDR3 is also encoded by other DNA sequences in this sample. V and J are TRBV28 and TRBJ2-7; TRBD2 aligns across 8 bases. From germline, CDR1 is MDHEN and CDR2 SYDVKM. This CDR3 is built from 14 residues. Unmatched junction bases numbered 6, after V lost 6 bases and J lost 2 bases. Here the CDR3 DNA reads TGTGCCAGCAGCGAGACTAGCGCGGCCTACGAGCAGTACTTC. Amino acid sequence: CASSETSAAYEQYF.

V usage is TRBV2 and J usage is TRBJ1-5, with 9 bases that match TRBD1. V lost 5 bases and J lost 6; bases outside the gene matches: 8. The germline V gene has CDR1 SNHLY and CDR2 FYNNEI. The CDR3 totals 15 residues. CDR3 region: CASSRPQGASQPQHF. Here the CDR3 DNA reads TGTGCCAGCAGTAGACCACAGGGGGCGAGTCAGCCCCAGCATTTT.

The chain has TRBV27 and TRBJ2-5; 9 bases line up with TRBD1. CDR3 length equals 14 residues. Looked up from germline, CDR1 is MNHEY and CDR2 is SMNVEV (reference sequence). Losses at the gene ends were 6 bases for V and 1 base for J; bases not matched to a gene: 3. The CDR3 protein is CASSEDRGQETQYF. As DNA, the CDR3 is TGTGCCAGCAGCGAGGACAGGGGCCAAGAGACCCAGTACTTC.

This clone turned up a few times. This chain uses TRBV11-3 with TRBJ2-1, with D possibly being TRBD2 (6 bases). Trimming removed 2 bases at V and 9 bases at J, with 14 bases between. CDR3 length: 14 residues. Per germline, CDR1 SGHNT and CDR2 YENEEA. CDR3 protein: CASSLQGGLGEQFF. The CDR3 nucleotides are TGTGCCAGCAGCTTACAGGGAGGTTTGGGTGAGCAGTTCTTC. Full variable domain (remainder filled in from reference TRBV11-3 and TRBJ2-1): EAGVVQSPRYKIIEKKQPVAFWCNPISGHNTLYWYLQNLGQGPELLIRYENEEAVDDSQLPKDRFSAERLKGVDSTLKIQPAELGDSAVYLCASSLQGGLGEQFFGPGTRLTVL.

The chain couples TRBV5-5 to TRBJ1-2; D is perhaps TRBD1 (6 bases). Trimming stripped 4 bases from V and 6 bases from J, with 10 bases between. Germline lookup yields CDR1 SGHKS and CDR2 YYEKEE (reference sequence). The CDR3 covers 12 residues. In DNA form, the CDR3 reads TGTGCCAGCAGCCGCGGGGGCAATGGCTACACCTTC. This codes for CASSRGGNGYTF.

The chain recombines TRBV6-6 with TRBJ2-7, with D perhaps matching TRBD2 (5 bases). V was pared by 4 bases and J by 6 bases, with 13 bases between. The CDR3 covers 13 residues. Germline V gene lookup returns CDR1 MNHNY and CDR2 SVGAGI (reference sequence). Written as DNA, the CDR3 is TGTGCCAGCAGTTTCGACTGGACTGGCGAGCAGTACTTC. It codes for CASSFDWTGEQYF.

This chain links TRBV6-6 with TRBJ2-1; weak D call: TRBD2 (5 bases). Germline-derived CDR1 and CDR2 are MNHNY and SVGAGI (reference sequence). The CDR3 covers 13 residues. Trimming stripped 4 bases from V and 8 bases from J, with 12 bases between. The CDR3 region is CASSFRKEDEQFF. The DNA of the CDR3 is TGTGCCAGCAGTTTTCGAAAGGAGGATGAGCAGTTCTTC.

This clone appeared a single time. CDR3 amino acids: CASSALGLGTYGYTF. CDR3 DNA sequence: TGTGCCAGCAGCGCACTGGGGCTCGGAACCTATGGCTACACCTTC. The chain has TRBV7-9 and TRBJ1-2, with D perhaps matching TRBD1 (5 bases). The CDR3 runs 15 residues. Trimming took 5 bases from V and 4 from J, leaving 17 bases between them. Germline lookup yields CDR1 SEHNR and CDR2 FQNEAQ (reference sequence).

In this sample, this clone turned up a few times. The rearrangement links TRBV28 to TRBJ1-1; D not resolved. Per the germline V gene, CDR1 is MDHEN and CDR2 is SYDVKM. The CDR3 is 11 amino acids. Deletions cut 3 bases from V and 4 bases from J, with 3 bases between. The CDR3 DNA reads as TGTGCCAGCAGTTTTTTCACTGAAGCTTTCTTT. Amino acids: CASSFFTEAFF.

The chain links TRBV19 to TRBJ1-5, with 8 bases aligning to TRBD1. This CDR3 region has 12 residues. V lost 8 bases and J lost 4; bases outside the gene matches: 1. Looked up from germline, CDR1 is LNHDA and CDR2 is SQIVND (reference sequence). For the CDR3, the DNA is TGTGCCAGTGGACAGGGAAATCAGCCCCAGCATTTT. This encodes CASGQGNQPQHF.

The V gene is TRBV2, the J gene TRBJ2-7; perhaps TRBD1 as D (5 bases). V gave up 7 bases and J gave up 6 bases, with 16 bases separating them. Germline-derived CDR1 and CDR2 are SNHLY and FYNNEI. This CDR3 region has 13 residues. The CDR3, as DNA: TGTGCCAGCAATTTAGGGGTCAAGGGCGAGCAGTACGTC. It translates to CASNLGVKGEQYV.

This sequence joins TRBV11-2 and TRBJ2-5; weak D call: TRBD2 (5 bases). Trimming removed 1 base from V and 4 bases from J, with 13 bases in between. CDR1 is SGHAT, CDR2 FQNNGV, per germline. CDR3 length: 15 amino acids. The CDR3 DNA is TGTGCCAGCAGCTTAGTGATGGCGGGTCGAGAGACCCAGTACTTC. This codes for CASSLVMAGRETQYF.

The chain uses TRBV28 and TRBJ2-3; D is perhaps TRBD2 (6 bases). CDR1 and CDR2 (germline): MDHEN, SYDVKM. Deletions cut 6 bases from V and 2 bases from J, with 27 bases between. The CDR3 is 19 amino acids. The CDR3 DNA is TGTGCCAGCAGCCTAAGGGCGGGGCTCGCCCTGACTTCCACAGATACGCAGTATTTT. Protein: CASSLRAGLALTSTDTQYF.

J is TRBJ2-2 and V is TRBV9; D possibly matches TRBD1 or TRBD2 (5 bases each). This CDR3 spans 16 amino acids. In germline, CDR1 is SGDLS, CDR2 YYNGEE. V lost 4 bases to trimming and J lost 3 bases, with 16 bases between them. The CDR3 nucleotides read TGTGCCAGCAGCCCCTTGGGCGAGGGGTACACCGGGGAGCTGTTTTTT. Translating it yields CASSPLGEGYTGELFF.

J is TRBJ2-7 and V is TRBV6-6, with a tentative D call TRBD2 (7 bases). The ends were cut back, 3 bases at V and 0 bases at J, with 15 bases in the middle. CDR1 is MNHNY, CDR2 SVGAGI, per germline (reference sequence). The CDR3 length is 16 residues. CDR3 amino acids: CASSYSGGELSYEQYF. In DNA, the CDR3 is TGTGCCAGCAGTTATTCGGGGGGCGAGCTCTCCTACGAGCAGTACTTC.

This rearrangement joins TRBV6-5 to TRBJ2-7, with a weak D call TRBD2 (6 bases). This CDR3 region has 13 residues. Deletions cut 6 bases from V and 5 bases from J, with 14 bases between. Per germline, CDR1 MNHEY and CDR2 SVGAGI. CDR3 residues: CASSRPGGNEQYF. CDR3 DNA sequence: TGTGCCAGCAGCCGGCCTGGGGGGAACGAGCAGTACTTC.

V gene TRBV4-2 combines with J gene TRBJ2-3; 13 positions match TRBD2. This CDR3 is 16 amino acids long. Germline V gives CDR1 LGHNA, CDR2 YNFKEQ. Trimming took 4 bases from V and 5 from J; bases not matched to a gene: 6. The CDR3 is CASSRELAGGQDTQYF. The CDR3 nucleotides are TGTGCCAGCAGCCGCGAACTAGCGGGAGGGCAAGATACGCAGTATTTT.

This chain joins TRBV28 and TRBJ1-2, with 8 bases matching TRBD1. V shed 5 bases and J 4 bases; nucleotides not matched to a gene: 6. CDR3 length: 14 residues. Germline values: CDR1 MDHEN, CDR2 SYDVKM. The CDR3: CASSDGQGSYGYTF. The CDR3 nucleotides are TGTGCCAGCAGTGATGGACAGGGTTCCTATGGCTACACCTTC.

The chain couples TRBV4-1 to TRBJ1-2; D gene unclear. The CDR3 sequence is 16 residues long. CDR1 is MGHRA and CDR2 is YSYEKL in the germline V gene. V lost 0 bases to trimming and J lost 4 bases, with 15 bases between them. This chain's CDR3 is CASSQDSRWLGYGYTF. CDR3 DNA: TGCGCCAGCAGCCAAGATAGTAGGTGGCTCGGCTATGGCTACACCTTC.

The chain is built from TRBV28 and TRBJ1-5, with 8 bases fitting TRBD1. Trimming cost V 0 bases and J 5 bases; bases outside gene matches: 6. The CDR3 has 16 amino acids. CDR1 MDHEN and CDR2 SYDVKM come from the germline V gene. The CDR3 DNA is TGTGCCAGCAGTTTATGGCAGACAGGGGATCATCAGCCCCAGCATTTT. Protein sequence: CASSLWQTGDHQPQHF.

This clone was observed a single time. This rearrangement joins TRBV6-6 to TRBJ2-2; D remains unclear. The V gene's germline CDR1 is MNHNY and CDR2 SVGAGI (reference sequence). The V end was cut by 0 bases, the J end by 5 bases, with 10 bases between. The CDR3 has 15 amino acids. CDR3 in DNA: TGTGCCAGCAGTTACTCGAGTTTGAAAACCGGGGAGCTGTTTTTT. Translated, it gives CASSYSSLKTGELFF.

V and J are TRBV5-4 and TRBJ2-5; D is undetermined. The CDR3 contains 15 residues. Deletions cut 4 bases from V and 3 bases from J, with 16 bases between. Germline assignment: CDR1 SGHNT and CDR2 YYREEE (reference sequence). The CDR3 protein is CASSPSTYSEETQYF. The DNA for the CDR3 is TGTGCCAGCAGCCCGAGTACTTATTCGGAAGAGACCCAGTACTTC.

This clone has a single count. The gene calls are TRBV19 and TRBJ2-2, with D perhaps TRBD2 (5 bases). V shed 3 bases and J shed 0 bases, with 17 bases lying between them. The CDR3 sequence is 18 residues long. Germline V CDR1 and CDR2: LNHDA, SQIVND (reference sequence). Here the CDR3 DNA reads TGTGCCAGTAGTATGTTGCAGATCGACTATACGAACACCGGGGAGCTGTTTTTT. As protein: CASSMLQIDYTNTGELFF.

The rearrangement links TRBV11-2 to TRBJ1-1; possibly TRBD1 for D (5 bases). Germline CDR1 SGHAT, CDR2 FQNNGV. The CDR3 extends over 15 amino acids. The ends were cut back, 4 bases at V and 4 bases at J, with 16 bases in the middle. Written as DNA, the CDR3 is TGTGCCAGCAGCTCCCCCGGGGGGGTGGCCACTGAAGCTTTCTTT. This translates into CASSSPGGVATEAFF.